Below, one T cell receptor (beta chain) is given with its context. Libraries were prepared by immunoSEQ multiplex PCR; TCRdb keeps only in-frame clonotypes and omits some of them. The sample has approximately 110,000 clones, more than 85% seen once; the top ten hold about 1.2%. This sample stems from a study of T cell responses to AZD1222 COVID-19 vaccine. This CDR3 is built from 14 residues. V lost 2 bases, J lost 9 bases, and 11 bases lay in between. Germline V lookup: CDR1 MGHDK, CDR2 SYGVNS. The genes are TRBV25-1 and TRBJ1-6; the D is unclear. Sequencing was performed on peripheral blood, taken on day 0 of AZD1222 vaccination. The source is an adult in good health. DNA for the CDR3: TGTGCCAGCAGTGAAGGTTCGTGGGGTTCACCCCTCCACTTT. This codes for CASSEGSWGSPLHF.